This T cell receptor beta chain came from a study of T cells in Graves' hyperthyroidism and ophthalmopathy. Study context: Before treatment of any kind, peripheral blood was taken at initial diagnosis.

Trimming pared 2 bases from V and 0 bases from J, leaving 7 bases between. CDR1 KGHSH and CDR2 LQKENI come from the germline V gene. The CDR3 covers 14 residues. Study-level points and caveats: Using 13 V-J features, a model discriminated ophthalmopathy from stable hyperthyroidism.

This clonotype was observed many times. The antigen is unknown. RNA transcripts provided the source from which TCR beta CDR3 regions were amplified. During a first-round RT-PCR of the TCR CDR3, the HTBI primer set was used. TCRdb itself ran the multiplex PCR reads through MiXCR, one entry per CDR3 protein. The sample comprises hundreds of thousands of distinct CDR3 sequences, around 13% of which are singletons, and approximately 12% rests with the top ten. Ophthalmopathy patients had Clinical Activity Score at least 3, NOSPECS grade at least 4, duration under 3 months. Sequences were obtained from blood. The source is a woman in her forties or fifties with Graves' ophthalmopathy. This chain joins TRBV18 and TRBJ1-1; D remains unclear. Written as DNA, the CDR3 is TGTGCCAGCTCACCATCAGTACTGAACACTGAAGCTTTCTTT. This codes for CASSPSVLNTEAFF.